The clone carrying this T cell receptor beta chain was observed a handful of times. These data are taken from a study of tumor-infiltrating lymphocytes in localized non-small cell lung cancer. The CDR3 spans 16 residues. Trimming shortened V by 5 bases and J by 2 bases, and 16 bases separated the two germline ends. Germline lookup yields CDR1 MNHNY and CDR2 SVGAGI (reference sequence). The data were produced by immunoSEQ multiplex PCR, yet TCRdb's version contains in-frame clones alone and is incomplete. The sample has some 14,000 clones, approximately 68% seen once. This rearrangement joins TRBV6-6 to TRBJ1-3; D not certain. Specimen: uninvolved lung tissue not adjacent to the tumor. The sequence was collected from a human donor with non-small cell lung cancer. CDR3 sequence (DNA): TGTGCCAGCAGTCACCTCCTGCATGGGCCTGGAAACACCATATATTTT. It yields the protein CASSHLLHGPGNTIYF.